This T cell receptor (beta chain) was captured by sequencing in a study of cytomegalovirus exposure and HLA in healthy donors. On this clone: Its antigen is currently unknown.

The study's findings and limits: Later on, an analysis showed TCR association rates differing by HLA locus, with DRB1 the most and HLA-C the fewest. Under in vitro conditions, a few CMV-associated chains were confirmed as specific for CMV antigens. Among TCR sequences, most were rare, though some public TCRs appeared in many donors. In an earlier analysis, productive rearrangement rates for most beta V segments clustered near 87% or 30%.

CDR1 and CDR2 (germline): SNHLY, FYNNEI. The CDR3 contains 17 residues. V shed 2 bases, J shed 7 bases, and the junction held 14 bases outside the gene matches. Primers: 60 Vbeta forward and 13 Jbeta reverse. Clones were sequenced by immunoSEQ multiplex PCR, and TCRdb holds only the in-frame ones, with some missing. This sample yields around 140,000 clones, of which 72% are seen a single time; over 4% belongs to the top ten. The V and J genes are TRBV2 and TRBJ2-7; the match to TRBD2 covers 10 bases. The sequencing input was PBMCs. The sequence came from a man aged 45-65 years in good health and CMV-seropositive. CDR3 DNA: TGTGCCAGCAGTGAATCCCAACTAGCGGGGAGAGCTTTTGAGCAGTACTTC. It codes for CASSESQLAGRAFEQYF.